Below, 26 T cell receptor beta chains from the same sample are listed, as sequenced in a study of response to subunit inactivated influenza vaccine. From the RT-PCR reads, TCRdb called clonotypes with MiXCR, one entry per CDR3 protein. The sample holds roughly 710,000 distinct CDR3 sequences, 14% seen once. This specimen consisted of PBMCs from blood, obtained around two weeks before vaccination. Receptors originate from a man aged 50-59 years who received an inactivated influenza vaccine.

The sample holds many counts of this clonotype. CDR3 loop: CASSLGTSGRNEQFF. Written as DNA, the CDR3 is TGTGCCAGCAGCTTAGGGACTAGCGGGAGAAATGAGCAGTTCTTC. This sequence joins TRBV9 and TRBJ2-1; 14 nucleotides align to TRBD2. The V segment lost 4 bases and the J segment 7 bases; nucleotides outside the gene matches: 4. The CDR3 loop spans 15 amino acids. The germline gives CDR1 SGDLS, CDR2 YYNGEE.

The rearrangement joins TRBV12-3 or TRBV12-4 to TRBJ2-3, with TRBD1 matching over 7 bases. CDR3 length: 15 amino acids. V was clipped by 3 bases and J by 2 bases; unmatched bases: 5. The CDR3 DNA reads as TGTGCCAGCAGTTTGGGCAGGGGGACCACAGATACGCAGTATTTT. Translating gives CASSLGRGTTDTQYF.

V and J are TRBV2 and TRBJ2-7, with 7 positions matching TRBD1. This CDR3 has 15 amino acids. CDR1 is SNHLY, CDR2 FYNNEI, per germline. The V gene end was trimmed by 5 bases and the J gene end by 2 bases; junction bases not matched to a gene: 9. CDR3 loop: CASSPNRGLTYEQYF. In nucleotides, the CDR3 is TGTGCCAGCAGTCCAAACAGGGGTCTTACCTACGAGCAGTACTTC.

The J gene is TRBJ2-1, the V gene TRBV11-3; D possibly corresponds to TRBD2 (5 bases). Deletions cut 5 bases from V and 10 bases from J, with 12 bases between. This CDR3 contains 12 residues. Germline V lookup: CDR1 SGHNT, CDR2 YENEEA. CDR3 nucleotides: TGTGCCAGCAGCCGACGAGGGCAGGAGCAGTTCTTC. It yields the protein CASSRRGQEQFF.

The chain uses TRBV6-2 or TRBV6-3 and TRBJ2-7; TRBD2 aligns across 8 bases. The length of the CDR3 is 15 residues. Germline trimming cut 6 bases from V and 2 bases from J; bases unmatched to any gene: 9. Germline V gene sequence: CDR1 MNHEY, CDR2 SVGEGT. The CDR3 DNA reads TGTGCCAGCAGACTTGCAGCGGGAGTAGCCTACGAGCAGTACTTC. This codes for CASRLAAGVAYEQYF.

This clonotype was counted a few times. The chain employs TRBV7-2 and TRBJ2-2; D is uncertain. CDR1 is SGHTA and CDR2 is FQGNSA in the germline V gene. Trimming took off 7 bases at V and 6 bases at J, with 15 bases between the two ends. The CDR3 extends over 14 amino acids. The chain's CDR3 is CASTSRLVPGELFF. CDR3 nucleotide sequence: TGTGCCAGCACCTCCCGTCTTGTGCCCGGGGAGCTGTTTTTT.

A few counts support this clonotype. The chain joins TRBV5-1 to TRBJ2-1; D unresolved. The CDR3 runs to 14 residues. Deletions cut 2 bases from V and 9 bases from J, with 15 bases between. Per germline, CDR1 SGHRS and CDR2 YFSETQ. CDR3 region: CASSLMNLGSEQFF. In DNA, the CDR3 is TGCGCCAGCAGCTTAATGAACTTGGGAAGTGAGCAGTTCTTC.

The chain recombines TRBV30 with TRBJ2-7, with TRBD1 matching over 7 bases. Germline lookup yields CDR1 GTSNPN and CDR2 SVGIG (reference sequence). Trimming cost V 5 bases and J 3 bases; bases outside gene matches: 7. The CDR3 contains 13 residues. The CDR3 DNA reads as TGTGCCTGGCGCAAGACAGGGATCTACGAGCAGTACTTC. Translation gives CAWRKTGIYEQYF. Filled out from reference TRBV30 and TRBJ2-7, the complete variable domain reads SQTIHQWPATLVQPVGSPLSLECTVEGTSNPNLYWYRQAAGRGLQLLFYSVGIGQISSEVPQNLSASRPQDRQFILSSKKLLLSDSGFYLCAWRKTGIYEQYFGPGTRLTVT.

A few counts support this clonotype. The chain's CDR3 is CASSGAGQGNYGYTF. As DNA, the CDR3 is TGTGCCAGTAGCGGCGCGGGACAGGGGAACTATGGCTACACCTTC. The chain recombines TRBV19 with TRBJ1-2; 10 bases are a match to TRBD1. Germline assignment: CDR1 LNHDA and CDR2 SQIVND (reference sequence). This CDR3 comprises 15 residues. The V segment lost 6 bases and the J segment 2 bases; nucleotides outside the gene matches: 6.

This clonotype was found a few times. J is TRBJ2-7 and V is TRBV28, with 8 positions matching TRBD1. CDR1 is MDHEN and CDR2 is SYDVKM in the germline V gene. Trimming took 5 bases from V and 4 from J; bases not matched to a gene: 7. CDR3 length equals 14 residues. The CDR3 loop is CASSQDRDWYEQYF. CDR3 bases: TGTGCCAGCAGTCAGGACAGGGATTGGTACGAGCAGTACTTC. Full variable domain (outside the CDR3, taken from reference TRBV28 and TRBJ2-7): DVKVTQSSRYLVKRTGEKVFLECVQDMDHENMFWYRQDPGLGLRLIYFSYDVKMKEKGDIPEGYSVSREKKERFSLILESASTNQTSMYLCASSQDRDWYEQYFGPGTRLTVT.

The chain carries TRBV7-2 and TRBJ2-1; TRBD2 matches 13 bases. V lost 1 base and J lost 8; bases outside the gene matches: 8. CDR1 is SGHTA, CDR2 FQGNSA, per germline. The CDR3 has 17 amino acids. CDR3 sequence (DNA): TGTGCCAGCAGCTTAGGAGAGGGACTAGCGGGGTTGTATGAGCAGTTCTTC. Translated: CASSLGEGLAGLYEQFF.

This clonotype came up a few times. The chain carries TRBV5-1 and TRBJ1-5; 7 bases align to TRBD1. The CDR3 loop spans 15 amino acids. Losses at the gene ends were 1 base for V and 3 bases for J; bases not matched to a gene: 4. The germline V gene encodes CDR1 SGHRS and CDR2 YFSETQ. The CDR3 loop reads CASSLQGGDNQPQHF. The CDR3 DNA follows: TGCGCCAGCAGCTTGCAGGGGGGTGACAATCAGCCCCAGCATTTT.

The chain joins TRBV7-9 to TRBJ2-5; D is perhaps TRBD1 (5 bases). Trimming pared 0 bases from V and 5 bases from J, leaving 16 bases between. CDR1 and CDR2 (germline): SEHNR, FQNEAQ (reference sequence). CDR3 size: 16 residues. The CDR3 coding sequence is TGTGCCAGCAGCTTAGCGGGGCTCAGCCTCAGGGAGACCCAGTACTTC. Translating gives CASSLAGLSLRETQYF. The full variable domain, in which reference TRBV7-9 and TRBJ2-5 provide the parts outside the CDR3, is DTGVSQNPRHKITKRGQNVTFRCDPISEHNRLYWYRQTLGQGPEFLTYFQNEAQLEKSRLLSDRFSAERPKGSFSTLEIQRTEQGDSAMYLCASSLAGLSLRETQYFGPGTRLLVL.

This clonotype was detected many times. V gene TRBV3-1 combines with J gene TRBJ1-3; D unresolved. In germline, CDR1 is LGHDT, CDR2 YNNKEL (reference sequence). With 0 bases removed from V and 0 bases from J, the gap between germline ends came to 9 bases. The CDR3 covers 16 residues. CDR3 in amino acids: CASSQDWQSSGNTIYF. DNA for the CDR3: TGTGCCAGCAGCCAAGATTGGCAGAGCTCTGGAAACACCATATATTTT.

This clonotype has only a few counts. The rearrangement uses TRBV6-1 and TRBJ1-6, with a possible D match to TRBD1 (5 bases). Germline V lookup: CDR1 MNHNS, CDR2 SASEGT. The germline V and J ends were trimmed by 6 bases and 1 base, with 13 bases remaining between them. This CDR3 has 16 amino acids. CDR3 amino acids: CASSPLRGSYNSPLHF. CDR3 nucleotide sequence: TGTGCCAGCAGCCCGCTACGGGGGTCCTATAATTCACCCCTCCACTTT.

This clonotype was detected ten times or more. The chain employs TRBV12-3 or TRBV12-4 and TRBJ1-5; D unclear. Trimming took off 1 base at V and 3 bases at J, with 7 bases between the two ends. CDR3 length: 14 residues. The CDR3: CASSLGRINQPQHF. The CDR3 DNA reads TGTGCCAGCAGTTTAGGCCGGATCAATCAGCCCCAGCATTTT.

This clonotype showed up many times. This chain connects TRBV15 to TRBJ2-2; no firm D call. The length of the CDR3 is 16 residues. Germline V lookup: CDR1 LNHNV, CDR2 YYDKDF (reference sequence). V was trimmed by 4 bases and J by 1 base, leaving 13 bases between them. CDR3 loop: CATSNGSFWNTGELFF. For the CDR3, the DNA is TGTGCCACCAGCAATGGAAGCTTCTGGAACACCGGGGAGCTGTTTTTT.

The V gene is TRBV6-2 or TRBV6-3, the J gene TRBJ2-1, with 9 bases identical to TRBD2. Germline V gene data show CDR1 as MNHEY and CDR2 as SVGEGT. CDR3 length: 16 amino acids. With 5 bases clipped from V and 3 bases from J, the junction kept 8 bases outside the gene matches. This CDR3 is CASSDPGTSFYNEQFF. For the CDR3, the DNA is TGTGCCAGCAGTGACCCCGGGACTAGCTTCTACAATGAGCAGTTCTTC.

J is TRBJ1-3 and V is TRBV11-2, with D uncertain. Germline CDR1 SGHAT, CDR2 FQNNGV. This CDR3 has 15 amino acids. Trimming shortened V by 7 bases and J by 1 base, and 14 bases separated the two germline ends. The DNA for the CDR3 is TGTGCCAGCACCTCGGCGGTGGTTTCTGGAAACACCATATATTTT. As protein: CASTSAVVSGNTIYF.

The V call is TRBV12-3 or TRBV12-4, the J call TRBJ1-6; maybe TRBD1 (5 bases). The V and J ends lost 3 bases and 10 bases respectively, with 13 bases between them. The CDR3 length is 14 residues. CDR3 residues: CASSFQGAGSPLHF. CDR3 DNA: TGTGCCAGCAGTTTCCAGGGAGCGGGGTCACCCCTCCACTTT.

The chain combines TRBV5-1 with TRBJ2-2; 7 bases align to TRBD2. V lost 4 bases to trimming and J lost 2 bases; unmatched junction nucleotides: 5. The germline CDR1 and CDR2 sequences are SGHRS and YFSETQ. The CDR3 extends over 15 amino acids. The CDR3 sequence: CASSLGGYNTGELFF. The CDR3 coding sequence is TGCGCCAGCAGCCTGGGGGGGTATAACACCGGGGAGCTGTTTTTT.

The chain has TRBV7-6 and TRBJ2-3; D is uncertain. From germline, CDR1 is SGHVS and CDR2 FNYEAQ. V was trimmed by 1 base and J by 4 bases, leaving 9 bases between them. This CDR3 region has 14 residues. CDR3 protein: CASSLVSLPDTQYF. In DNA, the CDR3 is TGTGCCAGCAGCTTAGTGTCCCTCCCAGATACGCAGTATTTT.

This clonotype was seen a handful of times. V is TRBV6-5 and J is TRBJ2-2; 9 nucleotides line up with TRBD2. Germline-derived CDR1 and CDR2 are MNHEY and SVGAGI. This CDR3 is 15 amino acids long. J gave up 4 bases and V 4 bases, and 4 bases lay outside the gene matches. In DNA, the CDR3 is TGTGCCAGCAGTTCGCCTAGCGGGGCCACCGGGGAGCTGTTTTTT. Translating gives CASSSPSGATGELFF.

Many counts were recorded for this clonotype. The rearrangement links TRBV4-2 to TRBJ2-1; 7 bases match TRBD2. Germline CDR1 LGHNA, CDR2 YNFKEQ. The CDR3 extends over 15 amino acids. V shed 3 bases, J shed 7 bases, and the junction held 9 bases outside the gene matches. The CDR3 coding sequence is TGTGCCAGCAGCCAGGTACTAGCGTTAAGGAATGAGCAGTTCTTC. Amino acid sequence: CASSQVLALRNEQFF.

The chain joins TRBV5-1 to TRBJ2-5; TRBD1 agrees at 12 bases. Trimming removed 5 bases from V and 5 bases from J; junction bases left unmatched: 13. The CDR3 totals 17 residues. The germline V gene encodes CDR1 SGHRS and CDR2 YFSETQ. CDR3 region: CASSLLPGQGAMETQYF. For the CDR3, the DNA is TGCGCCAGCAGTCTTCTCCCGGGACAGGGGGCTATGGAGACCCAGTACTTC.

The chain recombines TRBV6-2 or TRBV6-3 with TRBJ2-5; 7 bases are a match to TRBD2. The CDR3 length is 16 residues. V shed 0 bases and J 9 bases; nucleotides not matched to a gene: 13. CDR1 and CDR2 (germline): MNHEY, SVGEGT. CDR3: CASSYSAGGTPGAQYF. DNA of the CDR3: TGTGCCAGCAGTTACTCAGCCGGGGGGACCCCCGGGGCCCAGTACTTC.